The 9 T cell receptor beta chains listed next were all sequenced from one sample in a study of blood T cell repertoires in COVID-19. The table came from immunoSEQ multiplex PCR; TCRdb's copy has only in-frame clones and leaves some out. The sample carries 150,000 to 200,000 clones, around nine tenths recorded once. The sequenced material came from peripheral blood. The receptors derive from a woman between 65 and 79 years old with COVID-19, enrolled during active disease.

This chain joins TRBV7-9 and TRBJ2-3; possibly TRBD1 for D (6 bases). The CDR3 has 14 residues. V shed 4 bases and J shed 1 base, with 9 bases lying between them. CDR1 and CDR2 from the germline V gene are SEHNR and FQNEAQ (reference sequence). CDR3 residues: CASSWGHGTDTQYF. Written as DNA, the CDR3 is TGTGCCAGCAGCTGGGGACACGGCACAGATACGCAGTATTTT.

The genes are TRBV7-6 and TRBJ2-2, with 9 bases that match TRBD1. The ends lost 5 bases at V and 7 bases at J; junction bases unmatched: 14. The CDR3 runs to 17 residues. In germline, CDR1 is SGHVS, CDR2 FNYEAQ. The CDR3 loop is CASSEQPTGGVGGELFF. In DNA, the CDR3 is TGTGCCAGCAGCGAGCAACCGACAGGGGGAGTAGGCGGGGAGCTGTTTTTT. Looking up the rest from reference TRBV7-6 and TRBJ2-2 gives the full variable domain: GAGVSQSPRYKVTKRGQDVALRCDPISGHVSLYWYRQALGQGPEFLTYFNYEAQQDKSGLPNDRFSAERPEGSISTLTIQRTEQRDSAMYRCASSEQPTGGVGGELFFGEGSRLTVL.

This rearrangement joins TRBV28 to TRBJ2-1; 11 bases agree with TRBD2. The germline gives CDR1 MDHEN, CDR2 SYDVKM. The CDR3 covers 13 residues. V dropped 7 bases and J dropped 9; count of bases not matched to a gene: 5. CDR3 amino acids: CASTLAGGREQFF. The CDR3 region has the DNA TGTGCCAGCACCTTAGCGGGAGGGCGTGAGCAGTTCTTC. Together with reference TRBV28 and TRBJ2-1, the CDR3 gives the full variable domain: DVKVTQSSRYLVKRTGEKVFLECVQDMDHENMFWYRQDPGLGLRLIYFSYDVKMKEKGDIPEGYSVSREKKERFSLILESASTNQTSMYLCASTLAGGREQFFGPGTRLTVL.

This chain links TRBV6-2 or TRBV6-3 with TRBJ1-5; perhaps TRBD1 as D (6 bases). The CDR3 totals 15 residues. CDR1 and CDR2 from the germline V gene are MNHEY and SVGEGT. The V and J ends lost 7 bases and 3 bases respectively, with 16 bases between them. CDR3 coding DNA: TGTGCCAGCACCCCGGAACAGGGCTACAATCAGCCCCAGCATTTT. Amino acid sequence: CASTPEQGYNQPQHF.

The chain is built from TRBV2 and TRBJ1-2, with a possible D match to TRBD1 (5 bases). The CDR3 sequence is 12 residues long. V shed 4 bases and J shed 6 bases, with 9 bases lying between them. CDR1 is SNHLY and CDR2 is FYNNEI in the germline V gene. The chain's CDR3 is CASSVGGDGYTF. The CDR3 coding sequence is TGTGCCAGCAGTGTTGGGGGGGATGGCTACACCTTC.

A few counts support this clone. This chain links TRBV7-2 with TRBJ1-2; D may be TRBD1 (6 bases). CDR3 size: 13 residues. The V end was cut by 7 bases, the J end by 2 bases, with 11 bases between. CDR1 is SGHTA, CDR2 FQGNSA, per germline. CDR3 sequence reads: CASNPGQNYGYTF. The CDR3 DNA reads as TGTGCCAGCAACCCCGGACAGAACTATGGCTACACCTTC.

This clone was observed a single time. This sequence joins TRBV18 and TRBJ2-7; a possible D gene is TRBD1 (5 bases). The CDR3 runs to 12 residues. Trimming cost V 3 bases and J 6 bases, with 9 bases left between them. The germline V gene has CDR1 KGHSH and CDR2 LQKENI. The CDR3 reads CASSPYQGEQYF. The DNA for the CDR3 is TGTGCCAGCTCACCCTACCAGGGCGAGCAGTACTTC.

This sequence joins TRBV19 and TRBJ1-1; TRBD1 matches at 11 bases. Losses at the gene ends were 3 bases for V and 6 bases for J; bases not matched to a gene: 6. The CDR3 is 15 amino acids. Germline-derived CDR1 and CDR2 are LNHDA and SQIVND (reference sequence). This CDR3 reads CASSIWGQGGPEAFF. The CDR3 DNA follows: TGTGCCAGTAGTATTTGGGGACAGGGGGGTCCTGAAGCTTTCTTT. Looking up the rest from reference TRBV19 and TRBJ1-1 gives the full variable domain: DGGITQSPKYLFRKEGQNVTLSCEQNLNHDAMYWYRQDPGQGLRLIYYSQIVNDFQKGDIAEGYSVSREKKESFPLTVTSAQKNPTAFYLCASSIWGQGGPEAFFGQGTRLTVV.

This chain connects TRBV2 to TRBJ2-1, with 9 bases matching TRBD1. The germline V gene has CDR1 SNHLY and CDR2 FYNNEI. Trimming took 6 bases from V and 9 from J; bases not matched to a gene: 12. CDR3 length equals 15 residues. The CDR3 DNA reads TGTGCCAGCAGGACACAGGGGGCGCATGCGGGTGAGCAGTTCTTC. This sequence encodes CASRTQGAHAGEQFF. The full variable domain, its missing parts supplied by reference TRBV2 and TRBJ2-1, is EPEVTQTPSHQVTQMGQEVILRCVPISNHLYFYWYRQILGQKVEFLVSFYNNEISEKSEIFDDQFSVERPDGSNFTLKIRSTKLEDSAMYFCASRTQGAHAGEQFFGPGTRLTVL.